Below, 17 T cell receptor beta chains from the same sample are listed, as sequenced in a study of blood T cells in healthy people across ages. A J-beta primer mix and a sample-barcoded 5' primer were used in a second PCR of roughly 7 to 12 cycles. TCRdb re-analysed the 5' RACE reads in MiXCR, keeping a single row per CDR3 protein. This table has 550,000 to 650,000 distinct CDR3 sequences, less than 35% appearing once. Material for sequencing was blood. These receptors all stem from an elderly woman in good health.

CDR3 bases: TGTGCCAGCAGCCAAGAAGGGGGGGAGAATTACAATGAGCAGTTCTTC. This codes for CASSQEGGENYNEQFF. The rearrangement links TRBV4-2 to TRBJ2-1, with D maybe TRBD2 (7 bases). Trimming removed 0 bases at V and 4 bases at J, with 13 bases between. Germline V gene lookup returns CDR1 LGHNA and CDR2 YNFKEQ. The CDR3 runs to 16 residues.

This clonotype was seen many times. The rearrangement uses TRBV11-2 and TRBJ2-5; D might be TRBD1 (6 bases). In germline, CDR1 is SGHAT, CDR2 FQNNGV. The CDR3 spans 15 residues. Trimming pared 0 bases from V and 0 bases from J, leaving 8 bases between. Here the CDR3 reads CASSLEYRDQETQYF. The CDR3 nucleotides read TGTGCCAGCAGCTTAGAGTACAGGGACCAAGAGACCCAGTACTTC.

The chain recombines TRBV6-2 or TRBV6-3 with TRBJ2-6; D is uncertain. The CDR3 extends over 13 amino acids. In germline, CDR1 is MNHEY, CDR2 SVGEGT. Trimming took off 2 bases at V and 4 bases at J, with 3 bases between the two ends. The CDR3 spells CASSYPGANVLTF. CDR3 nucleotides: TGTGCCAGCAGTTACCCAGGGGCCAACGTCCTGACTTTC.

In the case of this clonotype: Since a much larger clone is just one base distant, this may be a read error. The chain joins TRBV2 to TRBJ2-2; TRBD2 agrees at 7 bases. This CDR3 has 14 amino acids. Germline V gene data show CDR1 as SNHLY and CDR2 as FYNNEI. The CDR3 DNA is TGTGCCAGCACCGGGGGGATAATCACCGGGGAGCGGTTTTTT. Translation: CASTGGIITGERFF.

This clonotype was observed a few times. The rearrangement uses TRBV30 and TRBJ1-2, with 8 bases that match TRBD1. Trimming at V came to 3 bases and at J to 3 bases, leaving 6 bases not matched to a gene. Looked up from germline, CDR1 is GTSNPN and CDR2 is SVGIG (reference sequence). The length of the CDR3 is 14 residues. The CDR3 DNA reads TGTGCCTGGAGCCCGGGACAGGACCACTATGGCTACACCTTC. It translates to CAWSPGQDHYGYTF.

This rearrangement joins TRBV3-1 to TRBJ2-1; a weak D match, TRBD2 (7 bases). The germline V gene has CDR1 LGHDT and CDR2 YNNKEL (reference sequence). V gave up 1 base and J gave up 4 bases, with 11 bases separating them. The CDR3 spans 15 residues. CDR3 amino acids: CASSQGGGRYNEQFF. CDR3 in DNA: TGTGCCAGCAGCCAAGGGGGGGGCAGGTACAATGAGCAGTTCTTC.

A few counts support this clonotype. This may come from a read error, since a much larger clone is one base off. This sequence joins TRBV6-2 or TRBV6-3 and TRBJ2-7; 9 nucleotides align to TRBD1. J gave up 7 bases and V 0 bases, and 7 bases lay outside the gene matches. Germline V gives CDR1 MNHEY, CDR2 SVGEGT. This CDR3 contains 15 residues. The CDR3 DNA follows: TGTGCCAGCAGTTACTCAGGACAGGGGTACAATGAGCAGTACTTC. This codes for CASSYSGQGYNEQYF.

This clonotype was seen ten or more times. The chain joins TRBV12-3 or TRBV12-4 to TRBJ1-6; D remains ambiguous. Trimming stripped 5 bases from V and 7 bases from J, with 9 bases between. This CDR3 comprises 13 residues. CDR3 residues: CASSTMKNSPLHF. In DNA form, the CDR3 reads TGTGCCAGCAGTACCATGAAGAATTCACCCCTCCACTTT.

The gene calls are TRBV6-2 or TRBV6-3 and TRBJ2-1, with a possible D match to TRBD2 (6 bases). V was pared by 6 bases and J by 4 bases, with 16 bases between. The CDR3 consists of 15 residues. Germline CDR1 is MNHEY and CDR2 is SVGEGT. CDR3 DNA: TGTGCCAGCAGCCGCGGGGCTGGACCTTACAATGAGCAGTTCTTC. Translating gives CASSRGAGPYNEQFF.

This clonotype came up a few times. The rearrangement joins TRBV28 to TRBJ1-6; D gene uncertain. Trimming took 6 bases from V and 7 from J, leaving 13 bases between them. Germline CDR1 reads MDHEN; CDR2 reads SYDVKM. This CDR3 has 14 amino acids. CDR3 protein: CASRLSSGNSPLHF. The CDR3 DNA follows: TGTGCCAGCAGACTTTCCTCGGGGAATTCACCCCTCCACTTT.

This clonotype was seen a few times. This could be a read error, since a much larger clone is one nucleotide away. This chain's CDR3 is CASTKDNVRETQYF. The CDR3 DNA sequence: TGTGCCAGCACAAAGGACAACGTGAGGGAGACCCAGTACTTC. The V and J genes are TRBV7-2 and TRBJ2-5, with a possible D match to TRBD1 (5 bases). The V gene lost 7 bases and the J gene lost 5 bases, with 17 bases spanning the gap. Germline loops: CDR1 SGHTA, CDR2 FQGNSA. CDR3 length equals 14 residues. The full variable domain, in which reference TRBV7-2 and TRBJ2-5 provide the parts outside the CDR3, is GAGVSQSPSNKVTEKGKDVELRCDPISGHTALYWYRQSLGQGLEFLIYFQGNSAPDKSGLPSDRFSAERTGGSVSTLTIQRTQQEDSAVYLCASTKDNVRETQYFGPGTRLLVL.

This clonotype occurred once. A read error may produce the germline difference seen at one junction end. CDR3 nucleotide sequence: TGTGCCAGCAGCCAAGACCGGGTTAATGTGCAGTTCTTC. Translation gives CASSQDRVNVQFF. The V and J genes are TRBV14 and TRBJ2-1; D is ambiguous. CDR3 size: 13 residues. In germline, CDR1 is SGHDN, CDR2 FVKESK.

The chain couples TRBV13 to TRBJ2-7; no reliable D call. With 5 bases removed from V and 0 bases from J, the gap between germline ends came to 11 bases. Germline lookup yields CDR1 PRHDT and CDR2 FYEKMQ (reference sequence). The CDR3 has 14 amino acids. DNA for the CDR3: TGTGCCAGCAGCCCACGGATCGTCTCCTACGAGCAGTACTTC. Its protein product is CASSPRIVSYEQYF. The variable domain in full, completed from reference TRBV13 and TRBJ2-7, reads AAGVIQSPRHLIKEKRETATLKCYPIPRHDTVYWYQQGPGQDPQFLISFYEKMQSDKGSIPDRFSAQQFSDYHSELNMSSLELGDSALYFCASSPRIVSYEQYFGPGTRLTVT.

This clonotype was observed at least ten times. V gene TRBV5-1 combines with J gene TRBJ2-3; 7 bases match TRBD1. Germline CDR1 and CDR2: SGHRS and YFSETQ. With 2 bases clipped from V and 0 bases from J, the junction kept 6 bases outside the gene matches. This CDR3 has 16 amino acids. The CDR3 DNA sequence: TGCGCCAGCAGCTTACTTACAGGGGCTAGCACAGATACGCAGTATTTT. Translating gives CASSLLTGASTDTQYF.

This clonotype came up a few times. The rearrangement links TRBV9 to TRBJ2-4; possible D gene TRBD2, 5 bases. The J call is in doubt because the DNA end fits TRBJ2-7 better. This CDR3 is built from 13 residues. Germline CDR1 SGDLS, CDR2 YYNGEE. The CDR3 region is CASSGDGGGEQYF. DNA of the CDR3: TGTGCCAGCAGCGGCGACGGAGGAGGCGAGCAGTACTTC.

This clonotype was observed many times. A read error may explain this, as a much larger clone is one base away. The genes are TRBV7-2 and TRBJ2-1; D perhaps matches TRBD1 (6 bases). The CDR3 covers 15 residues. Germline V lookup: CDR1 SGHTA, CDR2 FQGNSA. V shed 3 bases and J shed 0 bases, with 9 bases lying between them. The CDR3 region is CASSFRGHSYNEQFF. The DNA for the CDR3 is TGTGCCAGCAGCTTCAGGGGTCACTCCTACAATGAGCAGTTCTTC.

V gene TRBV7-2 combines with J gene TRBJ2-7, with TRBD2 matching over 8 bases. The CDR3 loop spans 16 amino acids. Germline CDR1 and CDR2: SGHTA and FQGNSA. The trim removed 1 base at V and 3 bases at J, leaving 8 bases unmatched. In DNA, the CDR3 is TGTGCCAGCAGCTTAGAGGGACTAGGGGGGGACTACGAGCAGTACTTC. Translating it yields CASSLEGLGGDYEQYF.